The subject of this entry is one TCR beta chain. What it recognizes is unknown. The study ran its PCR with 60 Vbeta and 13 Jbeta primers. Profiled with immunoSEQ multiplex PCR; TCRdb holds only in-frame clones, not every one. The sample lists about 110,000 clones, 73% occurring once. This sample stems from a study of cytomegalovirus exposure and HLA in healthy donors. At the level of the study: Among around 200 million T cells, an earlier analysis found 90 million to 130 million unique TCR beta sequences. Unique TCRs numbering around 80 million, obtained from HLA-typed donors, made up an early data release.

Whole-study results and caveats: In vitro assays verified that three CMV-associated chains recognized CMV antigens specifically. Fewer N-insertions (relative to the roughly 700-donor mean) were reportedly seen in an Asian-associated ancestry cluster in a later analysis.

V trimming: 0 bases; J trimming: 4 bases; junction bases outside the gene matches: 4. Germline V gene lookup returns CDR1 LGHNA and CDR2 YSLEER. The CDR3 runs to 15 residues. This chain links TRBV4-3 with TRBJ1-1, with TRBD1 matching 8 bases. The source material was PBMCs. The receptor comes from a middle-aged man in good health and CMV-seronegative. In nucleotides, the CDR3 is TGCGCCAGCAGCCAAGATCACAGGGGGGCCACTGAAGCTTTCTTT. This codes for CASSQDHRGATEAFF.